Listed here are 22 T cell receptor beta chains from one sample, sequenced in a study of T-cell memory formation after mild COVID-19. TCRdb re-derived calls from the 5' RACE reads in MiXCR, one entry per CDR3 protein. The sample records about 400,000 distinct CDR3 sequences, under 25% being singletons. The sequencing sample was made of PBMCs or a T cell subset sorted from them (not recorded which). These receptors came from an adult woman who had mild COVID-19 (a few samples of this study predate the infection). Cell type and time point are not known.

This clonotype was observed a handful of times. Here the CDR3 DNA reads TGTGCCATCAGTGAGTCATGGACTAGCGGGGGAAACCCGAACACCGGGGAGCTGTTTTTT. Amino acids: CAISESWTSGGNPNTGELFF. V is TRBV10-3 and J is TRBJ2-2; TRBD2 matches at 13 bases. Germline V CDR1 and CDR2: ENHRY, SYGVKD. This CDR3 contains 20 residues. Germline trimming cut 0 bases from V and 0 bases from J; bases unmatched to any gene: 7.

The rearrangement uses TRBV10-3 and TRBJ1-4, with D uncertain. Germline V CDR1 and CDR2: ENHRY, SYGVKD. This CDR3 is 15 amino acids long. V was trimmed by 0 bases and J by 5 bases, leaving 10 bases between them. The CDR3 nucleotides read TGTGCCATCAGTGAGTCGTCACGGCTGAATGAAAAACTGTTTTTT. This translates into CAISESSRLNEKLFF.

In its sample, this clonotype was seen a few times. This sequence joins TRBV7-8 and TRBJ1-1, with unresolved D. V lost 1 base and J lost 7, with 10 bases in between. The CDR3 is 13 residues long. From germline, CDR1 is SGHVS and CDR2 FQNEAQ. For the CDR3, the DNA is TGTGCCAGCAGCTTAGAACGAGGACTTGAAGCTTTCTTT. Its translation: CASSLERGLEAFF.

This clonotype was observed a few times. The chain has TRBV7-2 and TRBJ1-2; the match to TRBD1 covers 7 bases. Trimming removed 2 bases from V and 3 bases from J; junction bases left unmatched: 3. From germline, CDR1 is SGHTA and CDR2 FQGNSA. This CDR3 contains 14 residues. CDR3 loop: CASSLSGTDYGYTF. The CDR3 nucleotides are TGTGCCAGCAGCTTATCCGGGACAGACTATGGCTACACCTTC.

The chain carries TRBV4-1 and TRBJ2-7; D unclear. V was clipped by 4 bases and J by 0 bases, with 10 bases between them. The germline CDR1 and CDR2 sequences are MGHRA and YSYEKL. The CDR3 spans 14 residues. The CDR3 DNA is TGCGCCAGCAGCCTCGGATCGAGCTCCTACGAGCAGTACTTC. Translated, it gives CASSLGSSSYEQYF.

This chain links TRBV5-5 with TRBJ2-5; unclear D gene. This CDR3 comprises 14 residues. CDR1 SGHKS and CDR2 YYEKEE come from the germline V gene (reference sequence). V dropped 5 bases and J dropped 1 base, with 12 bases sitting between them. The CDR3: CASRLNSLQETQYF. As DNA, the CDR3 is TGTGCCAGCAGGTTAAATAGCCTCCAAGAGACCCAGTACTTC.

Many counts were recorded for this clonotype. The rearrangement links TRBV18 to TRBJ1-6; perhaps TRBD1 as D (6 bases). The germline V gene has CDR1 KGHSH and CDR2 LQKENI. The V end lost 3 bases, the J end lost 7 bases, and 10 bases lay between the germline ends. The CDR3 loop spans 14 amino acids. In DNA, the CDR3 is TGTGCCAGCTCACCGGACAGAAAGAATTCACCCCTCCACTTT. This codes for CASSPDRKNSPLHF.

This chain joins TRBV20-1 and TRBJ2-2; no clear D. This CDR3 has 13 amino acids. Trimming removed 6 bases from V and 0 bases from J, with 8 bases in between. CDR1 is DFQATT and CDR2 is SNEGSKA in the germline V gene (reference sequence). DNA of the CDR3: TGCAGTGCCATCGGTCCGAACACCGGGGAGCTGTTTTTT. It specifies CSAIGPNTGELFF.

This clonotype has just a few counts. This chain's CDR3 is CAISESGGNYGYTF. CDR3 coding DNA: TGTGCCATCAGTGAGTCAGGGGGTAACTATGGCTACACCTTC. The genes are TRBV10-3 and TRBJ1-2; tentative D call: TRBD1 (6 bases). Trimming removed 0 bases at V and 1 base at J, with 6 bases between. Germline lookup yields CDR1 ENHRY and CDR2 SYGVKD. This CDR3 contains 14 residues.

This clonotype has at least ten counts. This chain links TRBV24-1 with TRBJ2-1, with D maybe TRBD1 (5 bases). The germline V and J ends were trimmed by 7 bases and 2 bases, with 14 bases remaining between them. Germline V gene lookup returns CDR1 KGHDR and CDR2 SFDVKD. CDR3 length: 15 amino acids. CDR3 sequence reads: CATRHRSLAYNEQFF. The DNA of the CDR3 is TGTGCCACCAGACACAGGTCCCTAGCCTACAATGAGCAGTTCTTC.

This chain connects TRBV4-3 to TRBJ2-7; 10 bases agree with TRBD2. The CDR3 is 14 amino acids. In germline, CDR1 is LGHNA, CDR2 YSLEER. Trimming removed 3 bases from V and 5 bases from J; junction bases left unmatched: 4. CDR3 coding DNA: TGCGCCAGCAGCCAGGGACTAGCGCGGGACGAGCAGTACTTC. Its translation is CASSQGLARDEQYF.

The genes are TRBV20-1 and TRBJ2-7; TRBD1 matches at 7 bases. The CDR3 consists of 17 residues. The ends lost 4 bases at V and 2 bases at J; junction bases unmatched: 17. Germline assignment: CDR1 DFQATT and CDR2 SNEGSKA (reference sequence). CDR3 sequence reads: CSATDRASPANTYEQYF. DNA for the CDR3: TGCAGTGCTACCGACAGGGCAAGCCCTGCCAACACCTACGAGCAGTACTTC.

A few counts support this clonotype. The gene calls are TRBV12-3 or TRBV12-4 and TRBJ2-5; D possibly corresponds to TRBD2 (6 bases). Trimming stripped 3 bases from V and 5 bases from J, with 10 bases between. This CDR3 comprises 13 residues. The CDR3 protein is CASSLGRSETQYF. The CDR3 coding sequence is TGTGCCAGCAGTTTGGGGAGGTCGGAGACCCAGTACTTC.

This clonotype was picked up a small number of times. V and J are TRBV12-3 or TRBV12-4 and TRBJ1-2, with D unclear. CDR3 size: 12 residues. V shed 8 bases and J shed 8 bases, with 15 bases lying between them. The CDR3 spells CASALRGFGYTF. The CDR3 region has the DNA TGTGCCAGCGCGCTCCGAGGGTTCGGCTACACCTTC.

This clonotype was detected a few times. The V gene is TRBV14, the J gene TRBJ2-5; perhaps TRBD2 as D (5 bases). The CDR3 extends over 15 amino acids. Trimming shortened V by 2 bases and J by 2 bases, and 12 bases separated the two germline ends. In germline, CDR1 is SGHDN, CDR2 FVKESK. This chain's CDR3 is CASSQKSGIQETQYF. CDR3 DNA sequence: TGTGCCAGCAGCCAAAAATCCGGGATACAAGAGACCCAGTACTTC.

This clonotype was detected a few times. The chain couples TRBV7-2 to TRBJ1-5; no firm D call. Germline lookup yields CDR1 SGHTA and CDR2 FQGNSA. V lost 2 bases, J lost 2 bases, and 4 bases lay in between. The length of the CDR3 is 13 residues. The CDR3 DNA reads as TGTGCCAGCAGCTTATACGGCAATCAGCCCCAGCATTTT. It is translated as CASSLYGNQPQHF.

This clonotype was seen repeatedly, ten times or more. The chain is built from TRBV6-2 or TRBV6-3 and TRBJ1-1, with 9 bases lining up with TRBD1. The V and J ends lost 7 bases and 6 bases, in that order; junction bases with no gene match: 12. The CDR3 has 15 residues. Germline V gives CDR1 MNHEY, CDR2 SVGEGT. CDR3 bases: TGTGCCAGCAACCATCCACAGGGGGCGAGGGCTGAAGCTTTCTTT. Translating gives CASNHPQGARAEAFF.

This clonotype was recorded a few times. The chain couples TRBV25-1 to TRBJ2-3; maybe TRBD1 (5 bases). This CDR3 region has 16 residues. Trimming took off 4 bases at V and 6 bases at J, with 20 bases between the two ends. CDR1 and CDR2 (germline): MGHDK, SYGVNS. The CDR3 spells CASSVFAGNDLDTQYF. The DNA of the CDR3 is TGTGCCAGCAGTGTTTTTGCAGGGAACGACCTGGATACGCAGTATTTT.

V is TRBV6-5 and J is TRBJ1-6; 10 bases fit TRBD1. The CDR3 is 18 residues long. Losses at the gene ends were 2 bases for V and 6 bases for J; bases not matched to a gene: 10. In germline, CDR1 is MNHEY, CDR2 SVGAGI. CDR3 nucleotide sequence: TGTGCCAGCAGTTACCCCAGGGACAGGGGTATTCCTAATTCACCCCTCCACTTT. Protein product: CASSYPRDRGIPNSPLHF.

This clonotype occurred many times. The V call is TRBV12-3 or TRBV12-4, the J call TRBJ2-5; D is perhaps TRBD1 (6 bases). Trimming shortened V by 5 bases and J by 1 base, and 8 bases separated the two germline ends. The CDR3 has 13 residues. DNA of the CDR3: TGTGCCAGCAGTACAGGGATCCAAGAGACCCAGTACTTC. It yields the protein CASSTGIQETQYF.

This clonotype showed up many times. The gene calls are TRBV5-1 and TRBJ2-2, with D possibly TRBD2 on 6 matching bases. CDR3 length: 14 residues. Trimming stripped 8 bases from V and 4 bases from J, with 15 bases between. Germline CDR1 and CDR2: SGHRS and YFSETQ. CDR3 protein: CASTGESGTGELFF. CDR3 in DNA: TGCGCCAGTACGGGGGAGTCCGGCACCGGGGAGCTGTTTTTT.

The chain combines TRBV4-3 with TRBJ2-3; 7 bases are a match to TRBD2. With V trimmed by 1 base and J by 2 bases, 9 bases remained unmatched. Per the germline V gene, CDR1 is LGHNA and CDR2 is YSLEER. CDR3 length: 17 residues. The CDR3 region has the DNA TGCGCCAGCAGCCAAGCCTTCTCGCGGGAGCTCACAGATACGCAGTATTTT. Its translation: CASSQAFSRELTDTQYF.